The 4 T cell receptor beta chains below come from one sample, sequenced in a study of memory CD4+ T cells and cytomegalovirus serostatus. Sequenced by immunoSEQ multiplex PCR; TCRdb stores in-frame clones only, minus some. The data hold about 44,000 clones, with roughly 83% observed a single time. The sort gate was single viable CD3+CD4+CD8-CD45RO+ cells for memory CD4+ T cells. Sequencing was done on a sample of memory CD4+ T cells from blood. All receptors derive from an adult in good health and CMV-seronegative.

This chain uses TRBV30 with TRBJ1-5; D may be TRBD1 (5 bases). This CDR3 spans 13 amino acids. Per germline, CDR1 GTSNPN and CDR2 SVGIG (reference sequence). V dropped 3 bases and J dropped 3 bases, with 9 bases sitting between them. The CDR3 loop reads CAWRAGFNQPQHF. CDR3 DNA: TGTGCCTGGAGGGCAGGGTTCAATCAGCCCCAGCATTTT.

The CDR3 sequence is CASSLGQLAGGGELFF. The CDR3, as DNA: TGTGCCAGCAGCTTAGGCCAACTAGCGGGAGGCGGGGAGCTGTTTTTT. This rearrangement joins TRBV11-3 to TRBJ2-2; 12 bases align to TRBD2. The CDR3 extends over 16 amino acids. V was pared by 1 base and J by 7 bases, with 4 bases of the junction left unmatched. Germline V gives CDR1 SGHNT, CDR2 YENEEA.

The gene calls are TRBV7-9 and TRBJ1-1; D remains ambiguous. CDR1 is SEHNR, CDR2 FQNEAQ, per germline (reference sequence). V lost 5 bases to trimming and J lost 7 bases, with 17 bases between them. This CDR3 is built from 14 residues. The CDR3 DNA is TGTGCCAGCAGCCAGTCGGGATCCACGATTGAAGCTTTCTTT. Its protein is CASSQSGSTIEAFF.

This sequence joins TRBV5-4 and TRBJ2-3, with D hard to call. Trimming removed 4 bases at V and 2 bases at J, with 17 bases between. Per germline, CDR1 SGHNT and CDR2 YYREEE (reference sequence). The CDR3 has 16 residues. Written as DNA, the CDR3 is TGTGCCAGCAGCCCGATGTCTGGGCGGAACACAGATACGCAGTATTTT. Encoded protein: CASSPMSGRNTDTQYF.